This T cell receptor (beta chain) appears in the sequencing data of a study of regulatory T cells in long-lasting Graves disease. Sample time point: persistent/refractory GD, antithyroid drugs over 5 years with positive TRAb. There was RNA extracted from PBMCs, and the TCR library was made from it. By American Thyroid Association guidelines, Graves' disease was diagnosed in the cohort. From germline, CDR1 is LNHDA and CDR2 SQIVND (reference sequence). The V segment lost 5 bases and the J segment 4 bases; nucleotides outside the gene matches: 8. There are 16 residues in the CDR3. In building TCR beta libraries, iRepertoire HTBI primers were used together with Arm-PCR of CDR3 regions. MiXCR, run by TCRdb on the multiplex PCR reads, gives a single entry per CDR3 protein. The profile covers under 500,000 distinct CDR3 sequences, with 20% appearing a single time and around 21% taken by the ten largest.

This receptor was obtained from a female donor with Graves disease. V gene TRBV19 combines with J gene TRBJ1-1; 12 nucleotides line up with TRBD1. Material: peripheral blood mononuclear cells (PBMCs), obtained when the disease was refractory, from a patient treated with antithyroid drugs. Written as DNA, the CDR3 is TGTGCCAGTAGTCCTGGGACAGGGGGCGGCGGCACTGAAGCTTTCTTT. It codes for CASSPGTGGGGTEAFF.